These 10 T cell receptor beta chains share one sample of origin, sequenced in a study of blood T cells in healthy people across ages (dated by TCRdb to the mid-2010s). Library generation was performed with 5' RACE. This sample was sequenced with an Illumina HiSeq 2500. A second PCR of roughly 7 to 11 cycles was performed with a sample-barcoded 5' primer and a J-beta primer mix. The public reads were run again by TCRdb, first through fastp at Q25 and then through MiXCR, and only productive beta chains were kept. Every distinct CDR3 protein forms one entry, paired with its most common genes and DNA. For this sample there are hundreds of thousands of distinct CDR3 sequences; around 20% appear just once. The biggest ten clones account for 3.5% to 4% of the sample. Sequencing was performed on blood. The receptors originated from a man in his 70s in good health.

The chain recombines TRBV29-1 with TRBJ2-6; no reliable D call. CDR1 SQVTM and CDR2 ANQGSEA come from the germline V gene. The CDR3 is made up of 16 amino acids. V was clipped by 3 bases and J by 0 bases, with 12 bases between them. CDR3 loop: CSVESDVNSGANVLTF. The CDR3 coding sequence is TGCAGCGTTGAGTCGGACGTAAACTCTGGGGCCAACGTCCTGACTTTC.

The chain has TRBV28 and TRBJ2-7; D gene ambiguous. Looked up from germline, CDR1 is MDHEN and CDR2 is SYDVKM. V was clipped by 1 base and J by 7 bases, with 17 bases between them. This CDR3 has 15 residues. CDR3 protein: CASSLFQAPPWEQYF. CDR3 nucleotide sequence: TGTGCCAGCAGTTTATTTCAGGCGCCCCCTTGGGAGCAGTACTTC.

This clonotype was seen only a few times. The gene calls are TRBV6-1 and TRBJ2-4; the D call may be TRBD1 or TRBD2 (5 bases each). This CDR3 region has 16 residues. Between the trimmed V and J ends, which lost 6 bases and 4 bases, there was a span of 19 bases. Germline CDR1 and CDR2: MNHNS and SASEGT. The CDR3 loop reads CASSLGSRGAKNIQYF. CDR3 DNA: TGTGCCAGCAGCCTAGGTTCGAGGGGAGCTAAAAACATTCAGTACTTC.

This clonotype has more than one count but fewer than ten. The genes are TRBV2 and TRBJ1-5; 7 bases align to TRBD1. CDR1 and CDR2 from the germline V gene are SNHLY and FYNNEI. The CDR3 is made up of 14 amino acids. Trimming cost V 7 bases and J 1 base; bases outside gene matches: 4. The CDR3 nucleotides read TGTGCCAGCAAAAAGACAGGGAGCAATCAGCCCCAGCATTTT. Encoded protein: CASKKTGSNQPQHF. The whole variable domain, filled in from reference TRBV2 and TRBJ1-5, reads EPEVTQTPSHQVTQMGQEVILRCVPISNHLYFYWYRQILGQKVEFLVSFYNNEISEKSEIFDDQFSVERPDGSNFTLKIRSTKLEDSAMYFCASKKTGSNQPQHFGDGTRLSIL.

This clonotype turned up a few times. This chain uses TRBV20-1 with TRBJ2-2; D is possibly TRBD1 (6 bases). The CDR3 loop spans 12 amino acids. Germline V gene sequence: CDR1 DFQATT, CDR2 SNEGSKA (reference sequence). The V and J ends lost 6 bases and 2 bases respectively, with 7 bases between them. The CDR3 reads CSAQGNTGELFF. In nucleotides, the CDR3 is TGCAGTGCACAGGGAAACACCGGGGAGCTGTTTTTT.

For the CDR3, the DNA is TGCAGCGTTGAAGAAGGAGGGACTAGAATGTACAATGAGCAGTTCTTC. This translates into CSVEEGGTRMYNEQFF. V usage is TRBV29-1 and J usage is TRBJ2-5; 8 bases are a match to TRBD2. The DNA end is a closer match to TRBJ2-1, so the J assignment may be wrong. Germline CDR1 is SQVTM and CDR2 is ANQGSEA. The CDR3 loop spans 16 amino acids.

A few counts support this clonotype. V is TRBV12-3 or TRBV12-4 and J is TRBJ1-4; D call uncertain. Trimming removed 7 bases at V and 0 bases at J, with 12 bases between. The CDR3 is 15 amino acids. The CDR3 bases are TGTGCCAGCACCCAGTGGGCAGCAACTAATGAAAAACTGTTTTTT. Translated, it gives CASTQWAATNEKLFF.

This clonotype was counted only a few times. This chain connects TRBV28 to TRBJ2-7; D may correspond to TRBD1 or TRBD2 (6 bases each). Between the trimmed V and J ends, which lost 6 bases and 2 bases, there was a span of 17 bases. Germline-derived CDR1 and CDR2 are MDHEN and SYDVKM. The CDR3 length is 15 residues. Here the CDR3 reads CASRRFTGAPYEQYF. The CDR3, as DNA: TGTGCCAGCAGGCGTTTCACGGGGGCGCCCTACGAGCAGTACTTC.

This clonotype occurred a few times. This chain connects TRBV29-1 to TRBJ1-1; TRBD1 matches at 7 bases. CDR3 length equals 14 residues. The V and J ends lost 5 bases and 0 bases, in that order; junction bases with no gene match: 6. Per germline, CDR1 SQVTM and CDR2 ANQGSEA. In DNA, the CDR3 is TGCAGCGTTAAGGGGGCGGCCCTGAACACTGAAGCTTTCTTT. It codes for CSVKGAALNTEAFF.

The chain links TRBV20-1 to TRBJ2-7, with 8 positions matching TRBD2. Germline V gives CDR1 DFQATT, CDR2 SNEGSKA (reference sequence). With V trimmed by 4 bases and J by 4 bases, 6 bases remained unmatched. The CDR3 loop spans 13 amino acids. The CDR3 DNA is TGCAGTGCTATATCGGGAGGGCCGTACGAGCAGTACTTC. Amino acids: CSAISGGPYEQYF.